This is a list of T cell receptor beta chains from one sample in a study of CD8+CD57+ T cells in acquired aplastic anemia. TCRdb re-called the reads with MiXCR, one entry per CDR3 protein. Of around 180,000 distinct CDR3 sequences in the sample, 64% are singletons; the top ten hold around 46%. The material sequenced was sorted CD4+, CD8+, or CD8+CD57+ T cells (not recorded which) from PBMCs. The receptors come from a human donor with severe aplastic anemia or a healthy control (not recorded which). Both conserved end residues are part of each CDR3. The D gene is left open where the match is weak. Clone size is shown for a subset of rows, as once, few, many or a class of expanded clone.

CDR3nt: TGTGCCAGCAGCCAAGAGGGAGATACGCAGTATTTT
CDR3aa: CASSQEGDTQYF
j_gene: TRBJ2-3
len: 12
abundance: many
v_gene: TRBV3-1
d_gene: NA

CDR3nt: TGCGCCAGCAGCTTGGGGGACAGACACACCGGGGAGCTGTTTTTT
CDR3aa: CASSLGDRHTGELFF
j_gene: TRBJ2-2
len: 15
abundance: NA
v_gene: TRBV5-1
d_gene: TRBD1

CDR3nt: TGTGCCACCAGCAGCGGATGGACAGGGGAGGACGAGCAGTACTTC
CDR3aa: CATSSGWTGEDEQYF
j_gene: TRBJ2-7
len: 15
abundance: few
v_gene: TRBV15
d_gene: TRBD1

CDR3nt: TGTGCCACCAGTGCGTTAACGGGGGGGCCTAATGAGCAGTTCTTC
CDR3aa: CATSALTGGPNEQFF
j_gene: TRBJ2-1
len: 15
abundance: few
v_gene: TRBV24-1
d_gene: TRBD2

CDR3nt: TGTGCCAGCAGCTGGAAGGGGGGGGGGACTGAAGCTTTCTTT
CDR3aa: CASSWKGGGTEAFF
j_gene: TRBJ1-1
len: 14
abundance: NA
v_gene: TRBV7-9
d_gene: NA

CDR3nt: TGTGCCAGCAGTCCGGGACAGGGATTTTTAGGAGAGACCCAGTACTTC
CDR3aa: CASSPGQGFLGETQYF
j_gene: TRBJ2-5
len: 16
abundance: many
v_gene: TRBV12-3/TRBV12-4
d_gene: TRBD1

CDR3nt: TGCAGTGCTAGGGGACAGGGGGTAAAGAGGGAGCTGTTTTTT
CDR3aa: CSARGQGVKRELFF
j_gene: TRBJ2-2
len: 14
abundance: NA
v_gene: TRBV20-1
d_gene: TRBD1

CDR3nt: TGTGCCAGCAGCTTAGGGACAGCTAATGAAAAACTGTTTTTT
CDR3aa: CASSLGTANEKLFF
j_gene: TRBJ1-4
len: 14
abundance: NA
v_gene: TRBV7-8
d_gene: NA

CDR3nt: TGTGCCAGCAGCTGGGACAACACCATATATTTT
CDR3aa: CASSWDNTIYF
j_gene: TRBJ1-3
len: 11
abundance: NA
v_gene: TRBV3-1
d_gene: NA

CDR3nt: TGCAGTGCCAATGAGGCGACTAGCGGGGGGGCCACAGATACGCAGTATTTT
CDR3aa: CSANEATSGGATDTQYF
j_gene: TRBJ2-3
len: 17
abundance: NA
v_gene: TRBV20-1
d_gene: TRBD2

CDR3nt: TGTGCCAGCAGCTTAAATGTTTTCGGGGGGACCCACACTGAAGCTTTCTTT
CDR3aa: CASSLNVFGGTHTEAFF
j_gene: TRBJ1-1
len: 17
abundance: NA
v_gene: TRBV7-3
d_gene: NA

CDR3nt: TGTGCCAGTAGTATTGGAGGGACCTACAATGAGCAGTTCTTC
CDR3aa: CASSIGGTYNEQFF
j_gene: TRBJ2-1
len: 14
abundance: NA
v_gene: TRBV19
d_gene: NA

CDR3nt: TGTGCCATCAGTGGATCGGGGGGCGTCAATGAGCAGTTCTTC
CDR3aa: CAISGSGGVNEQFF
j_gene: TRBJ2-1
len: 14
abundance: NA
v_gene: TRBV10-3
d_gene: NA

CDR3nt: TGTGCCAGCAGTCCGCCGGACAGCCCTAAAGGACAGCCCCAGCATTTT
CDR3aa: CASSPPDSPKGQPQHF
j_gene: TRBJ1-5
len: 16
abundance: NA
v_gene: TRBV2
d_gene: NA

CDR3nt: TGTGCTAGCAGCCCGGGGGGCTCCTACAATGAGCAGTTCTTC
CDR3aa: CASSPGGSYNEQFF
j_gene: TRBJ2-1
len: 14
abundance: NA
v_gene: TRBV7-7
d_gene: TRBD2